This T cell receptor beta chain emerged from a study of T cell changes during pregnancy in multiple sclerosis. V was pared by 1 base and J by 8 bases, with 6 bases of the junction left unmatched. Germline V gives CDR1 LGHNA, CDR2 YSLEER. This CDR3 comprises 15 residues. This clone was detected a few times. Using immunoSEQ multiplex PCR, the repertoire was profiled, and TCRdb retains in-frame clones only, with some absent. The sample lists 15,000 to 20,000 clones, about nine tenths occurring once. The sample consisted of CD8+ T cells from peripheral blood mononuclear cells, taken in the third trimester of pregnancy. The V call is TRBV4-3, the J call TRBJ2-2; 8 bases map to TRBD2. The receptor was derived from a female donor in good health, enrolled as a control in a pregnancy study. The CDR3 DNA sequence: TGCGCCAGCAGCCAAGGACTAGCGTTAGTAGGGGAGCTGTTTTTT. This translates into CASSQGLALVGELFF.